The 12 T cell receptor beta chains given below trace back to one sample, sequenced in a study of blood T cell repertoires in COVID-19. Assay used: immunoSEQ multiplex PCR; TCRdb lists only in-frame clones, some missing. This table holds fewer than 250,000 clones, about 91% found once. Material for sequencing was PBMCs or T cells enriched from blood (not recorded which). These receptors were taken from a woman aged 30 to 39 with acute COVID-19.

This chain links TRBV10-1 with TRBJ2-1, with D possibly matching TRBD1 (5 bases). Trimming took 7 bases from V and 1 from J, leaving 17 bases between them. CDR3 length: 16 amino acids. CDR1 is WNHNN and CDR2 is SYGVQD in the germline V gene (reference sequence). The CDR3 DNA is TGCGCCAGCACCTGCGCCCGTGGGGCATCCTACAATGAGCAGTTCTTC. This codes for CASTCARGASYNEQFF.

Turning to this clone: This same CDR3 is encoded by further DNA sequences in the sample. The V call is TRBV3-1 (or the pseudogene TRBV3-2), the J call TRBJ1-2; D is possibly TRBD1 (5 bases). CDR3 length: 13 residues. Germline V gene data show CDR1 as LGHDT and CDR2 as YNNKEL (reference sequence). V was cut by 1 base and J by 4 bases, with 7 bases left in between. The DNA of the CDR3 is TGTGCCAGCAGCCAAGGGCAGGGCTATGGCTACACCTTC. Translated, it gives CASSQGQGYGYTF.

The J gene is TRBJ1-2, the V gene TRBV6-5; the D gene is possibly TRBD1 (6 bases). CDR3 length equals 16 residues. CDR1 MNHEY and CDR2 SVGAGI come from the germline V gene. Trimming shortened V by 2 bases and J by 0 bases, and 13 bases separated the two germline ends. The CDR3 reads CASSYVPTGSNYGYTF. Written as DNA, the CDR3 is TGTGCCAGCAGTTACGTCCCGACAGGTTCTAACTATGGCTACACCTTC.

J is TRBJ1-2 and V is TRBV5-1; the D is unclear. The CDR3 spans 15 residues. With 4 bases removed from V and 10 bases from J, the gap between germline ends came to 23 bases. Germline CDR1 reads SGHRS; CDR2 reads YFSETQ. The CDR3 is CASSPSLVSGSDYTF. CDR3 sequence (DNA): TGCGCCAGCAGCCCCTCCTTAGTTTCGGGGAGTGACTACACCTTC.

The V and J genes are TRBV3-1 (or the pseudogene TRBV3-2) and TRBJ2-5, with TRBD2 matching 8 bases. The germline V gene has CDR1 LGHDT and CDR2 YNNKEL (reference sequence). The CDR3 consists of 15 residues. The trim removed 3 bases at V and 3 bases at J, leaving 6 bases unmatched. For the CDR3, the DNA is TGTGCCAGCAGCCATTCTCCGGGACTAGAAGAGACCCAGTACTTC. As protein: CASSHSPGLEETQYF.

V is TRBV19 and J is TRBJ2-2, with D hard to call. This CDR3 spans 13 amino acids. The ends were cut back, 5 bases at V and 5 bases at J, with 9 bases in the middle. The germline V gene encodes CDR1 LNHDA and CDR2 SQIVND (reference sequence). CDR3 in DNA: TGTGCCAGTAGTCCTTCTACGACCGGGGAGCTGTTTTTT. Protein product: CASSPSTTGELFF. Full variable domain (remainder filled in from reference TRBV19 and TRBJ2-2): DGGITQSPKYLFRKEGQNVTLSCEQNLNHDAMYWYRQDPGQGLRLIYYSQIVNDFQKGDIAEGYSVSREKKESFPLTVTSAQKNPTAFYLCASSPSTTGELFFGEGSRLTVL.

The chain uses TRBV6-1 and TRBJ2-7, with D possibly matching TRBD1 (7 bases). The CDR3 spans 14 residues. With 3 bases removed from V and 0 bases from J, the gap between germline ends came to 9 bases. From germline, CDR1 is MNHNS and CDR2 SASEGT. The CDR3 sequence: CASSEQGGSYEQYF. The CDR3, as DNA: TGTGCCAGCAGTGAGCAGGGGGGCTCCTACGAGCAGTACTTC.

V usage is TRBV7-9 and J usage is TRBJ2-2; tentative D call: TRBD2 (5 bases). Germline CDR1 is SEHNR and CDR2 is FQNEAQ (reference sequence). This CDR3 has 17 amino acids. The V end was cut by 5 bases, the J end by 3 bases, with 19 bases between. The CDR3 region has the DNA TGTGCCAGCAGCGAATACCCTGGACTCCTCTACACCGGGGAGCTGTTTTTT. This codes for CASSEYPGLLYTGELFF.

CDR3 in DNA: TGTGCCAGCAGTGACACAGCGGGGGGGCCAGATACGCAGTATTTT. Translating gives CASSDTAGGPDTQYF. The chain recombines TRBV6-4 with TRBJ2-3; 10 bases are a match to TRBD2. Looked up from germline, CDR1 is MRHNA and CDR2 is SNTAGT. The V gene end was trimmed by 2 bases and the J gene end by 4 bases; junction bases not matched to a gene: 3. The CDR3 contains 15 residues.

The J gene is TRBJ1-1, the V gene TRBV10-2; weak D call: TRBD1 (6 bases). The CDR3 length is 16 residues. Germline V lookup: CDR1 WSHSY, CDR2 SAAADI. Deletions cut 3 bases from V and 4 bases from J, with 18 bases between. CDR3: CASSDFGGGGSTEAFF. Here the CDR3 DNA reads TGCGCCAGCAGTGATTTCGGGGGGGGCGGGAGCACTGAAGCTTTCTTT.

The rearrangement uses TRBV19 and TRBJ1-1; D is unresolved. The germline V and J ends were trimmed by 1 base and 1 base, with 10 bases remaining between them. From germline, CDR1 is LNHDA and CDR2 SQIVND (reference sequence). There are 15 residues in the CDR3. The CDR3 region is CASSIAEGSNTEAFF. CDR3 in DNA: TGTGCCAGTAGTATAGCCGAGGGTTCGAACACTGAAGCTTTCTTT.

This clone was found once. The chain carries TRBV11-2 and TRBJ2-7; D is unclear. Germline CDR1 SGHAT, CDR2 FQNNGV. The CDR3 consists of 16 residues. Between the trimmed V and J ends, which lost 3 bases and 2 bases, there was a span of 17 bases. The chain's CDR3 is CASSFAPLSSTYEQYF. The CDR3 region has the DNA TGTGCCAGCAGCTTCGCCCCCCTATCTTCTACCTACGAGCAGTACTTC. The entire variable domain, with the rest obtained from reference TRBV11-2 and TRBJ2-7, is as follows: EAGVAQSPRYKIIEKRQSVAFWCNPISGHATLYWYQQILGQGPKLLIQFQNNGVVDDSQLPKDRFSAERLKGVDSTLKIQPAKLEDSAVYLCASSFAPLSSTYEQYFGPGTRLTVT.